One and the same sample provided the 11 T cell receptor beta chains below, sequenced in a study of early T cells in non-severe SARS-CoV-2 infection. Each CDR3 protein gets one entry after TCRdb re-called the 5' RACE reads with MiXCR. The data show around 80,000 distinct CDR3 sequences, roughly 12% seen once. Material: whole blood. The receptors come from an adult who was a healthcare worker with PCR-confirmed SARS-CoV-2 infection or an uninfected control (not recorded which).

This clonotype was counted at least ten times. The rearrangement joins TRBV5-1 to TRBJ1-1, with 7 bases matching TRBD1. The trim removed 0 bases at V and 4 bases at J, leaving 6 bases unmatched. The CDR3 runs 15 residues. Germline V lookup: CDR1 SGHRS, CDR2 YFSETQ. The CDR3 region has the DNA TGCGCCAGCAGCTTGGAGGGGGCCGGGGGCACTGAAGCTTTCTTT. It encodes CASSLEGAGGTEAFF.

This clonotype has more than one count but fewer than ten. This sequence joins TRBV7-9 and TRBJ2-7; either TRBD1 or TRBD2 may fit D (5 bases each). V was clipped by 3 bases and J by 3 bases, with 15 bases between them. The CDR3 sequence is 15 residues long. CDR1 is SEHNR, CDR2 FQNEAQ, per germline (reference sequence). In DNA, the CDR3 is TGTGCCAGCAGCTTTACGGGACGGAGTCGCTACGAGCAGTACTTC. Amino acid sequence: CASSFTGRSRYEQYF. Complete variable domain (other parts from reference TRBV7-9 and TRBJ2-7): DTGVSQNPRHKITKRGQNVTFRCDPISEHNRLYWYRQTLGQGPEFLTYFQNEAQLEKSRLLSDRFSAERPKGSFSTLEIQRTEQGDSAMYLCASSFTGRSRYEQYFGPGTRLTVT.

This chain uses TRBV7-8 with TRBJ2-3; no definite D call. This CDR3 has 13 amino acids. Germline CDR1 and CDR2: SGHVS and FQNEAQ. Deletions cut 1 base from V and 2 bases from J, with 4 bases between. The CDR3 sequence: CASSLGTTDTQYF. In DNA form, the CDR3 reads TGTGCCAGCAGCTTAGGGACCACAGATACGCAGTATTTT.

This clonotype was counted ten times or more. The chain joins TRBV5-1 to TRBJ1-1; D remains unclear. The CDR3 totals 14 residues. Germline V gives CDR1 SGHRS, CDR2 YFSETQ. Trimming removed 1 base from V and 2 bases from J, with 9 bases in between. This CDR3 is CASSLIGPNTEAFF. DNA for the CDR3: TGCGCCAGCAGCTTGATCGGTCCTAACACTGAAGCTTTCTTT.

CDR3 coding DNA: TGTGCCAGCAGTCGGGACAGGTCCGACTACGAGCAGTACTTC. Translation: CASSRDRSDYEQYF. The rearrangement uses TRBV2 and TRBJ2-7, with 8 bases matching TRBD1. Trimming took 5 bases from V and 3 from J; bases not matched to a gene: 6. The CDR3 is 14 amino acids. The germline CDR1 and CDR2 sequences are SNHLY and FYNNEI.

The chain is built from TRBV18 and TRBJ2-3, with 7 bases fitting TRBD2. There are 15 residues in the CDR3. The trim removed 2 bases at V and 2 bases at J, leaving 4 bases unmatched. CDR1 is KGHSH, CDR2 LQKENI, per germline. The CDR3 here is CASSPSLADTDTQYF. In DNA form, the CDR3 reads TGTGCCAGCTCACCATCGCTAGCGGACACAGATACGCAGTATTTT.

This clonotype was observed many times. The chain carries TRBV7-2 and TRBJ2-7; 9 bases agree with TRBD2. Germline V gene data show CDR1 as SGHTA and CDR2 as FQGNSA. CDR3 size: 15 residues. V lost 4 bases and J lost 3; bases outside the gene matches: 7. CDR3 loop: CASSSLAGDDYEQYF. The CDR3 region has the DNA TGTGCCAGCAGCTCCTTAGCGGGAGACGACTACGAGCAGTACTTC.

This clonotype was observed many times. J is TRBJ1-1 and V is TRBV2; D not certain. Trimming cost V 3 bases and J 5 bases, with 10 bases left between them. The germline gives CDR1 SNHLY, CDR2 FYNNEI. The CDR3 covers 13 residues. Here the CDR3 reads CASSEAVETEAFF. The CDR3, as DNA: TGTGCCAGCAGTGAGGCGGTAGAGACTGAAGCTTTCTTT.

This clonotype was picked up a small number of times. The chain couples TRBV3-1 to TRBJ2-7, with TRBD1 matching 8 bases. This CDR3 is 15 amino acids long. Per germline, CDR1 LGHDT and CDR2 YNNKEL (reference sequence). With V trimmed by 2 bases and J by 2 bases, 5 bases remained unmatched. As DNA, the CDR3 is TGTGCCAGCAGCCAAATGAGGACAGGGCCCTACGAGCAGTACTTC. This codes for CASSQMRTGPYEQYF.

This clonotype was detected ten times or more. The chain has TRBV25-1 and TRBJ2-1; a weak D match, TRBD2 (6 bases). This CDR3 has 16 amino acids. V was trimmed by 8 bases and J by 0 bases, leaving 17 bases between them. The germline gives CDR1 MGHDK, CDR2 SYGVNS. The DNA for the CDR3 is TGTGCCAGCCCACCAAGGACTACTCTCTCCTACAATGAGCAGTTCTTC. Amino acid sequence: CASPPRTTLSYNEQFF.

The CDR3 spells CASSLGDRGEQFF. The CDR3 DNA reads TGTGCCAGCAGTTTGGGGGATCGCGGTGAGCAGTTCTTC. V is TRBV28 and J is TRBJ2-1, with D perhaps being TRBD1 or TRBD2 (5 bases each). CDR1 MDHEN and CDR2 SYDVKM come from the germline V gene. CDR3 length: 13 residues. Trimming left V 3 bases short and J 9 bases short, with 12 bases between.